A single sample gave rise to the 2 T cell receptor beta chains below, sequenced in a study of shared clonotypes between healthy human individuals. Data came from immunoSEQ multiplex PCR; TCRdb stores just in-frame clones and leaves some out. The sample lists nearly 1 million clones; roughly 72% were seen once. The sequencing input was memory CD4+ T cells sorted from blood. The subset here: CD45RA-negative fraction. These receptors were obtained from a man younger than 30 in good health.

V is TRBV30 and J is TRBJ2-6, with D perhaps TRBD1 or TRBD2 (6 bases each). This CDR3 has 14 amino acids. Germline V gives CDR1 GTSNPN, CDR2 SVGIG (reference sequence). V was shortened by 8 bases and J by 0 bases, with 11 bases between the two germline ends. CDR3 loop: CARGTHSGANVLTF. The CDR3 DNA follows: TGTGCCCGCGGGACACACTCTGGGGCCAACGTCCTGACTTTC.

The chain is built from TRBV6-1 and TRBJ2-7; D not certain. V shed 6 bases and J shed 5 bases, with 17 bases lying between them. Germline V gene sequence: CDR1 MNHNS, CDR2 SASEGT. This CDR3 has 14 residues. The DNA for the CDR3 is TGTGCCAGCAGCTCCTCGTCAACCCAGGACGAGCAGTACTTC. Its protein is CASSSSSTQDEQYF.